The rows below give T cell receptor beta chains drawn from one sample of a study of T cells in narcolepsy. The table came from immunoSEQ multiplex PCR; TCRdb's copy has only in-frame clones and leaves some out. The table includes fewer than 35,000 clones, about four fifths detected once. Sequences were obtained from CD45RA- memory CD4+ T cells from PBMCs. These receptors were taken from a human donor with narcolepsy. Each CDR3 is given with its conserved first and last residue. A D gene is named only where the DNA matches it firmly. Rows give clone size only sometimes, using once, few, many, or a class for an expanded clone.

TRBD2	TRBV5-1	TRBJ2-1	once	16	CASSLLSAGGQNEQFF	TGCGCCAGCAGCTTGCTTTCGGCGGGAGGGCAGAATGAGCAGTTCTTC
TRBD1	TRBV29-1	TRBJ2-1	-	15	CSVSGTGGNYNEQFF	TGCAGCGTAAGTGGGACAGGGGGCAATTACAATGAGCAGTTCTTC
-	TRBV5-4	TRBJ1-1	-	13	CASSSPGDTEAFF	TGTGCCAGCAGCTCCCCAGGGGACACTGAAGCTTTCTTT
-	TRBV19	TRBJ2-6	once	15	CASSIGWGGANVLTF	TGTGCCAGTAGTATAGGGTGGGGTGGGGCCAACGTCCTGACTTTC
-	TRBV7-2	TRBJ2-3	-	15	CASSFRIGNADTQYF	TGTGCCAGCAGCTTCCGAATAGGGAATGCAGATACGCAGTATTTT
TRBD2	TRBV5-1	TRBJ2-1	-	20	CASTLGGPRTSGRRGNEQFF	TGCGCCAGCACGCTCGGGGGACCTCGGACTAGCGGGAGGCGGGGGAATGAGCAGTTCTTC
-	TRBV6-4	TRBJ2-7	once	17	CASSEVGVERSTYEQYF	TGTGCCAGCAGTGAGGTGGGGGTAGAGCGGTCCACCTACGAGCAGTACTTC
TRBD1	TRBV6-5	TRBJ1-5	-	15	CASSLNYRGDQPQHF	TGTGCCAGCAGTCTTAATTACAGGGGGGATCAGCCCCAGCATTTT
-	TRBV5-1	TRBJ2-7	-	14	CASSLDGRNYEQYF	TGCGCCAGCAGCTTGGACGGCCGTAACTACGAGCAGTACTTC
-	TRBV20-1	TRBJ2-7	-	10	CSVTSYEQYF	TGCAGTGTTACCAGCTACGAGCAGTACTTC
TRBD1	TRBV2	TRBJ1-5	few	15	CASSATQGTLQPQHF	TGTGCCAGCAGCGCTACACAGGGGACTCTCCAGCCCCAGCATTTT
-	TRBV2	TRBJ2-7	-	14	CASSVMGAGGEQYF	TGTGCCAGCAGTGTTATGGGGGCCGGGGGCGAGCAGTACTTC
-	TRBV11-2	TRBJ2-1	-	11	CASSRGGEQFF	TGTGCCAGCAGCCGAGGTGGTGAGCAGTTCTTC